Listed below are T cell receptor beta chains from one sample, sequenced in a study of control samples from healthy donors and cancer patients. The protocol was immunoSEQ multiplex PCR, while the TCRdb copy is restricted to in-frame clones and leaves out a portion. This table has some 120,000 clones, about 89% appearing once. The sequencing sample was made of blood. These receptors were collected from a woman between 18 and 29 years old in good health. CDR3s include the opening cysteine and the closing phenylalanine or tryptophan. A D gene is named only where the DNA matches it firmly. Clone size is stated in some rows and not others, as once, few, many or a class when expanded.

cdr3_aa: CASAEGLDASSSYTF
cdr3_nt: TGTGCCAGCGCGGAGGGCCTTGACGCATCCTCTAGCTACACCTTC
j_call: TRBJ1-2
d_call: NA
v_call: TRBV5-6
clone_size: NA

cdr3_aa: CATRQGARREQYF
cdr3_nt: TGTGCCACCCGACAGGGGGCTAGGAGGGAGCAGTACTTC
j_call: TRBJ2-7
d_call: TRBD1
v_call: TRBV15
clone_size: NA

cdr3_aa: CASSQARYSYEQYF
cdr3_nt: TGTGCCAGCAGCCAAGCCAGATACTCCTACGAGCAGTACTTC
j_call: TRBJ2-7
d_call: NA
v_call: TRBV3-1/TRBV3-2
clone_size: NA

cdr3_aa: CASSAGDGRNSNSPLHF
cdr3_nt: TGTGCCAGCAGTGCTGGTGACGGTCGCAATTCTAATTCACCCCTCCACTTT
j_call: TRBJ1-6
d_call: NA
v_call: TRBV6-1
clone_size: few

cdr3_aa: CATSSTGGTEAFF
cdr3_nt: TGTGCCACCAGCAGTACAGGGGGCACTGAAGCTTTCTTT
j_call: TRBJ1-1
d_call: TRBD1
v_call: TRBV15
clone_size: NA

cdr3_aa: CAISEETVGSPLHF
cdr3_nt: TGTGCCATCAGTGAGGAGACAGTTGGTTCACCCCTCCACTTT
j_call: TRBJ1-6
d_call: NA
v_call: TRBV10-3
clone_size: NA

cdr3_aa: CASSSGTAQETQYF
cdr3_nt: TGTGCCAGCAGCTCTGGGACAGCACAAGAGACCCAGTACTTC
j_call: TRBJ2-5
d_call: TRBD1
v_call: TRBV5-4
clone_size: once

cdr3_aa: CASSQDRGYNEQFF
cdr3_nt: TGCGCCAGCAGCCAAGATCGGGGGTACAATGAGCAGTTCTTC
j_call: TRBJ2-1
d_call: NA
v_call: TRBV4-3
clone_size: NA

cdr3_aa: CASSNPFDRGDTEAFF
cdr3_nt: TGTGCCAGTAGTAACCCCTTCGACAGGGGCGACACTGAAGCTTTCTTT
j_call: TRBJ1-1
d_call: TRBD1
v_call: TRBV19
clone_size: NA

cdr3_aa: CASSLNYAASGKTGELFF
cdr3_nt: TGTGCCAGCAGCTTAAATTACGCGGCTAGCGGGAAAACCGGGGAGCTGTTTTTT
j_call: TRBJ2-2
d_call: TRBD2
v_call: TRBV7-3
clone_size: once

cdr3_aa: CAWRPRVSGSRQKLFF
cdr3_nt: TGTGCCTGGAGACCCCGGGTTTCTGGTAGTCGGCAAAAACTGTTTTTT
j_call: TRBJ1-4
d_call: NA
v_call: TRBV30
clone_size: NA

cdr3_aa: CASLLPQGAVYEQFF
cdr3_nt: TGTGCCAGCCTCCTACCACAGGGGGCGGTGTATGAGCAGTTCTTC
j_call: TRBJ2-1
d_call: NA
v_call: TRBV21-1
clone_size: NA

cdr3_aa: CASSTDRVYSGANVLTF
cdr3_nt: TGTGCCAGCAGCACAGACAGGGTTTACTCTGGGGCCAACGTCCTGACTTTC
j_call: TRBJ2-6
d_call: TRBD1
v_call: TRBV7-2
clone_size: NA

cdr3_aa: CASSWDRGSAEAFF
cdr3_nt: TGTGCCAGCAGCTGGGACAGGGGGTCCGCTGAAGCTTTCTTT
j_call: TRBJ1-1
d_call: TRBD1
v_call: TRBV5-6
clone_size: NA

cdr3_aa: CASSQLTGYTDTQYF
cdr3_nt: TGCGCCAGCAGCCAGCTAACAGGGTACACAGATACGCAGTATTTT
j_call: TRBJ2-3
d_call: NA
v_call: TRBV4-3
clone_size: NA

cdr3_aa: CASSPTSAGSHNEQFF
cdr3_nt: TGCGCCAGCAGTCCAACCTCGGCGGGAAGCCACAATGAGCAGTTCTTC
j_call: TRBJ2-1
d_call: NA
v_call: TRBV23-1
clone_size: NA

cdr3_aa: CASSQDVRIAAFREETQYF
cdr3_nt: TGTGCCAGCAGCCAAGACGTACGCATAGCCGCGTTTAGGGAAGAGACCCAGTACTTC
j_call: TRBJ2-5
d_call: NA
v_call: TRBV3-1/TRBV3-2
clone_size: NA

cdr3_aa: CASSVGPALMNTEAFF
cdr3_nt: TGTGCCAGCAGCGTAGGTCCAGCACTTATGAACACTGAAGCTTTCTTT
j_call: TRBJ1-1
d_call: NA
v_call: TRBV9
clone_size: many

cdr3_aa: CASRRQGTGYTF
cdr3_nt: TGTGCCAGCAGGCGGCAGGGAACGGGCTACACCTTC
j_call: TRBJ1-2
d_call: NA
v_call: TRBV28
clone_size: NA

cdr3_aa: CATEDLQGGEQFF
cdr3_nt: TGTGCCACCGAGGACTTACAGGGTGGTGAGCAGTTCTTC
j_call: TRBJ2-1
d_call: NA
v_call: TRBV6-5
clone_size: NA